The 30 T cell receptor beta chains below come from one sample, sequenced in a study of tissue T cells after allogeneic stem cell transplantation. Time point denoted: mouse harvest day 14 after allogeneic transplant. The graft held 10^6 splenic CD5+ T cells and 10^7 T-cell-depleted bone marrow cells. Assay: immunoSEQ multiplex PCR; the TCRdb copy retains only in-frame clones and omits some. The table lists around 7,900 clones, around a third of them singletons. Sequenced: skin. Source of these receptors: a female BALB/c mouse given C57BL/6 T cells with graft-versus-host disease after an allogeneic hematopoietic cell transplant.

This clone ranks as medium-sized. Mouse germline and gene names are used. The CDR3 is cut off 1 residue early in the read; its end comes from the germline J gene. This chain joins TRBV23 and TRBJ2-7. Germline V gives CDR1 KGHTA, CDR2 FQNQQP. The CDR3 contains 13 residues. This chain's CDR3 is CSSSQIGNYEQYF. CDR3 DNA (partial): TGCTCCAGCAGTCAAATAGGGAATTATGAACAGTAC.

Of note for this clone: Germline and genes here are mouse. The sequenced fragment ends 1 residue before the CDR3 boundary, so the rest is inferred from the germline J gene. The chain is built from TRBV13-1 and TRBJ1-4; 7 nucleotides agree with TRBD1. The CDR3 covers 12 residues. Germline V gene data show CDR1 as NSHNY and CDR2 as SYGAGN. V was pared by 4 bases and J by 6 bases, with 0 bases of the junction left unmatched. Here the CDR3 reads CASSQGDERLFF. The part of the CDR3 DNA that was read is TGTGCCAGCAGTCAGGGGGACGAAAGATTATTT.

With regard to this clone: The gene names here belong to mouse. The read terminates 1 residue before the CDR3 end, so the remaining end is supplied by the germline J gene. The chain employs TRBV1 and TRBJ2-5; D remains unclear. The germline V gene has CDR1 NSQYPW and CDR2 LRSPGD (reference sequence). Trimming removed 2 bases from V and 4 bases from J, with 1 base in between. The CDR3 extends over 11 amino acids. The CDR3 bases that were read are TGCACCTGCAGTGCAAAAGACACCCAGTAC. Encoded protein: CTCSAKDTQY. The whole CDR3 reads CTCSAKDTQYF. The variable domain in full, with the rest retrieved from reference TRBV1 and TRBJ2-5, is VTLLEQNPRWRLVPRGQAVNLRCILKNSQYPWMSWYQQDLQKQLQWLFTLRSPGDKEVKSLPGADYLATRVTDTELRLQVANMSQGRTLYCTCSAKDTQYFGPGTRLLVL.

Points on this clone: The genes and germline here are from mouse. The read halts 1 residue ahead of the CDR3 end, with the missing end drawn from the germline J gene. The gene calls are TRBV13-2 and TRBJ1-2, with D possibly TRBD1 on 6 matching bases. Looked up from germline, CDR1 is NNHNN and CDR2 is SYGAGS (reference sequence). This CDR3 comprises 13 residues. Trimming took off 2 bases at V and 4 bases at J, with 9 bases between the two ends. The covered CDR3 bases are TGTGCCAGCGGTGAAGGAGGGGGCTCCGACTACACC. Translated, it gives CASGEGGGSDYT. The complete CDR3 sequence is CASGEGGGSDYTF.

In regard to this clone: Mouse gene names and germline throughout. The read terminates 1 residue before the CDR3 end, so the remaining end is supplied by the germline J gene. The chain joins TRBV26 to TRBJ2-4, with 7 bases identical to TRBD1. CDR1 is KGHPV and CDR2 is FQNQEV in the germline V gene (reference sequence). J gave up 0 bases and V 6 bases, and 3 bases lay outside the gene matches. CDR3 length: 14 amino acids. CDR3 DNA (partial): TGTGCCAGCAGCCGACAGGGTAGTCAAAACACCTTGTAC. This gives the protein CASSRQGSQNTLY. From start to end, the CDR3 is CASSRQGSQNTLYF.

By share, this clone counts as medium-sized. Gene names refer to mouse genes. The CDR3 extends 1 residue past the end of the read, so its final part is completed from the germline J gene. The chain couples TRBV26 to TRBJ2-2, with TRBD2 matching over 9 bases. The germline V gene has CDR1 KGHPV and CDR2 FQNQEV (reference sequence). Trimming took 2 bases from V and 0 from J; bases not matched to a gene: 4. CDR3 size: 17 residues. The part of the CDR3 DNA that was read is TGTGCCAGCAGTCTGCGCTGGGGGGGGGCAAACACCGGGCAGCTCTAC. Its translation: CASSLRWGGANTGQLY. The entire CDR3 is CASSLRWGGANTGQLYF.

There are a few counts of this clone. Genes here carry mouse names. The read is 1 residue too short to cover the CDR3 end, so that end is filled in from the germline J gene. This chain connects TRBV13-2 to TRBJ1-6; TRBD1 agrees at 7 bases. TRBJ1-6 is annotated as an ORF whose role is uncertain. Germline CDR1 reads NNHNN; CDR2 reads SYGAGS (reference sequence). The CDR3 consists of 15 residues. The trim removed 2 bases at V and 7 bases at J, leaving 6 bases unmatched. The CDR3 is CASGDLQGRNSPLYF. The DNA read from the CDR3 is TGTGCCAGCGGTGACCTACAGGGGCGGAATTCGCCCCTCTAC.

About this clone: Gene names are mouse gene names. The DNA ends 1 residue before the CDR3 does, and the rest of the CDR3 is filled in from the germline J gene. The chain recombines TRBV29 with TRBJ1-3; no clear D gene. This CDR3 is 13 amino acids long. Germline V gives CDR1 MSHET, CDR2 SYDVDS. The V end lost 2 bases, the J end lost 0 bases, and 2 bases lay between the germline ends. Incomplete CDR3 DNA: TGTGCTAGCAGTTTAAATTCTGGAAATACGCTCTAT. It specifies CASSLNSGNTLY. The whole CDR3 sequence is CASSLNSGNTLYF.

Notes on this clone: Gene names follow the mouse nomenclature. The read ends 1 residue early relative to the CDR3; the germline J gene fills the gap. V and J are TRBV13-2 and TRBJ2-7; TRBD2 matches 9 bases. CDR1 and CDR2 from the germline V gene are NNHNN and SYGAGS (reference sequence). The CDR3 is 14 residues long. V lost 0 bases and J lost 5; bases outside the gene matches: 3. This CDR3 is CASGDAGGGHEQYF. CDR3 DNA (partial): TGTGCCAGCGGTGATGCTGGGGGGGGGCATGAACAGTAC.

This clone is labeled as medium-sized. Genes and germline come from the mouse. The DNA ends 1 residue before the CDR3 does, and the rest of the CDR3 is filled in from the germline J gene. The V and J genes are TRBV23 and TRBJ2-7; the D call of TRBD2 is as the table states it, not checked on the DNA. The germline CDR1 and CDR2 sequences are KGHTA and FQNQQP. This CDR3 has 12 amino acids. The CDR3 sequence: CSSSQSLYEQYF. The CDR3 bases that were read are TGCTCCAGCAGTCAATCCCTCTATGAACAGTAC.

In regard to this clone: The genes are named according to mouse. The CDR3 end is not reached by the read, which stops 1 residue before it; the germline J gene fills it in. V gene TRBV16 combines with J gene TRBJ2-5; D remains unclear. The V gene lost 5 bases and the J gene lost 0 bases, with 3 bases spanning the gap. The germline gives CDR1 SGHSA, CDR2 FRNQAP. The CDR3 contains 12 residues. The CDR3 loop reads CASSHNQDTQYF. CDR3 DNA (partial): TGTGCAAGCAGCCATAACCAAGACACCCAGTAC.

This clone showed up just a few times. Genes and germline come from the mouse. The read stops 1 residue short of the end of the CDR3; the missing end is completed from the germline J gene. This chain uses TRBV26 with TRBJ2-1, with 9 bases identical to TRBD2. Per germline, CDR1 KGHPV and CDR2 FQNQEV (reference sequence). J gave up 3 bases and V 6 bases, and 3 bases lay outside the gene matches. This CDR3 spans 14 amino acids. The CDR3 bases that were read are TGTGCCAGCAGCCGACTGGGGGTCTATGCTGAGCAGTTC. Translated: CASSRLGVYAEQF. In full, the CDR3 is CASSRLGVYAEQFF.

This clone is medium-sized within its sample. The listed genes are named as in mouse. The sequenced fragment ends 1 residue before the CDR3 boundary, so the rest is inferred from the germline J gene. V and J are TRBV26 and TRBJ2-7; perhaps TRBD1 as D (6 bases). The V end was cut by 3 bases, the J end by 7 bases, with 13 bases between. This CDR3 contains 13 residues. Germline CDR1 reads KGHPV; CDR2 reads FQNQEV (reference sequence). The sequenced CDR3 bases are TGTGCCAGCAGTCTCCCGGACAGTGGAGAACAGTAC. It codes for CASSLPDSGEQY. The entire CDR3 is CASSLPDSGEQYF.

With respect to this clone: The gene names here belong to mouse. Read data end 1 residue before the CDR3 end; the end is taken from the germline J gene. V usage is TRBV26 and J usage is TRBJ1-1; D is undetermined. Trimming pared 0 bases from V and 4 bases from J, leaving 9 bases between. Germline assignment: CDR1 KGHPV and CDR2 FQNQEV (reference sequence). This CDR3 contains 14 residues. Partial CDR3 DNA: TGTGCCAGCAGTCTGTCACCCTGGGGCACAGAAGTCTTC. This codes for CASSLSPWGTEVF. The whole CDR3 region reads CASSLSPWGTEVFF.

This clone is deemed medium-sized. Gene names refer to mouse genes. The CDR3 goes on 1 residue after the read ends, and that part is filled in from the germline J gene. The chain has TRBV23 and TRBJ1-1; the table calls TRBD1, which could not be checked here. Germline-derived CDR1 and CDR2 are KGHTA and FQNQQP. The CDR3 length is 13 residues. The part of the CDR3 DNA that was read is TGCTCCAGCAGTGGACAGACAAACACAGAAGTCTTC. Protein product: CSSSGQTNTEVF. The CDR3 in full is CSSSGQTNTEVFF.

This clone was seen only a few times. Gene names and germline match the mouse. Read data end 1 residue before the CDR3 end; the end is taken from the germline J gene. This chain connects TRBV13-3 to TRBJ2-3; the D gene is possibly TRBD2 (6 bases). This CDR3 is 13 amino acids long. Germline assignment: CDR1 NNHDY and CDR2 SYVADS. Trimming pared 2 bases from V and 3 bases from J, leaving 7 bases between. CDR3 DNA, as far as it was read: TGTGCCAGCAGTGAGTGGGGGGCAGAAACGCTGTAT. This gives the protein CASSEWGAETLY. The whole CDR3 sequence is CASSEWGAETLYF.

A word on this clone: Germline and genes here are mouse. Read data end 1 residue before the CDR3 end; the end is taken from the germline J gene. This chain connects TRBV26 to TRBJ2-4, with D perhaps given as TRBD1 or TRBD2 (6 bases each). Germline V gives CDR1 KGHPV, CDR2 FQNQEV (reference sequence). The CDR3 runs to 16 residues. V gave up 0 bases and J gave up 0 bases, with 10 bases separating them. CDR3 protein: CASSLSGAKSQNTLYF. The covered CDR3 bases are TGTGCCAGCAGTCTGTCGGGGGCAAAGAGTCAAAACACCTTGTAC. The full variable domain, in which reference TRBV26 and TRBJ2-4 provide the parts outside the CDR3, is NSKVIQTPRYLVKGQGQKAKMRCIPEKGHPVVFWYQQNKNNEFKFLINFQNQEVLQQIDMTEKRFSAECPSNSPCSLEIQSSEAGDSALYLCASSLSGAKSQNTLYFGAGTRLSVL.

To note about this clone: Mouse gene names apply. The CDR3 extends 1 residue past the end of the read, so its final part is completed from the germline J gene. The rearrangement links TRBV26 to TRBJ2-3, with 7 positions matching TRBD1. V gave up 8 bases and J gave up 0 bases; unmatched junction bases: 5. CDR3 length: 14 residues. The germline CDR1 and CDR2 sequences are KGHPV and FQNQEV (reference sequence). The CDR3 bases that were read are TGTGCCAGCCTGGGACAGACTAGTGCAGAAACGCTGTAT. Translation gives CASLGQTSAETLY. The full CDR3 protein is CASLGQTSAETLYF.

A note on this clone: Genes and germline are mouse. The missing CDR3 end, 1 residue past where the read stops, is filled in from the germline J gene. The chain has TRBV26 and TRBJ2-2; 7 nucleotides match TRBD1. Per germline, CDR1 KGHPV and CDR2 FQNQEV (reference sequence). This CDR3 region has 15 residues. V lost 4 bases, J lost 0 bases, and 2 bases stayed unmatched. The CDR3 loop is CASSRDRANTGQLYF. The sequenced part of the CDR3 DNA is TGTGCCAGCAGTCGGGACAGAGCAAACACCGGGCAGCTCTAC.

By frequency in the sample, this clone is medium-sized (0.01 to 0.1%). The genes and germline here are from mouse. The DNA ends 1 residue before the CDR3 does, and the rest of the CDR3 is filled in from the germline J gene. The gene calls are TRBV31 and TRBJ1-4, with D maybe TRBD1 (5 bases). CDR1 is GKSSPN, CDR2 SITVG, per germline. The CDR3 contains 13 residues. V shed 3 bases and J shed 3 bases, with 8 bases lying between them. The sequenced CDR3 bases are TGTGCCTGGAGGGGGGTGGCCAACGAAAGATTATTT. It codes for CAWRGVANERLF. The CDR3 as a whole reads CAWRGVANERLFF.

Details on this clone: Genes here carry mouse names. The read comes to an end 1 residue before the CDR3 does, leaving the germline J gene to fill in the end. The J gene is TRBJ2-7, the V gene TRBV22; the D segment call TRBD1 is taken from the table without a DNA check. TRBV22 corresponds to a pseudogene. The CDR3 covers 13 residues. The DNA read from the CDR3 is TGTGCCAGCAGTTGTCTCAGGGGTGGGGAACAGTAC. As protein: CASSCLRGGEQY. The complete CDR3 reads CASSCLRGGEQYF.

A note on this clone: The genes and germline here are from mouse. This CDR3 reads CTCSAETGTEVFF. The part of the CDR3 DNA that was read is TGCACCTGCAGTGCAGAGACAGGGACAGAAGTCTTC. This chain joins TRBV1 and TRBJ1-1; TRBD1 matches 7 bases. The read comes to an end 1 residue before the CDR3 does, leaving the germline J gene to fill in the end. With V trimmed by 0 bases and J by 5 bases, 0 bases remained unmatched. CDR1 NSQYPW and CDR2 LRSPGD come from the germline V gene (reference sequence). The CDR3 sequence is 13 residues long.

Regarding this clone: The germline and genes are mouse ones. The CDR3 end lies 1 residue beyond the end of the read and is filled in from the germline J gene. The V call is TRBV2, the J call TRBJ2-4; 8 bases are a match to TRBD2. This CDR3 is 15 amino acids long. Germline values: CDR1 LGHNA, CDR2 YSYQKL. Germline trimming cut 3 bases from V and 0 bases from J; bases unmatched to any gene: 2. CDR3 DNA (partial): TGTGCCAGCAGCCAGGACTGGGCTAGTCAAAACACCTTGTAC. It translates to CASSQDWASQNTLY. The complete CDR3 sequence is CASSQDWASQNTLYF.

This clone rates as medium-sized (0.01 to 0.1%). Each gene name is a mouse one. The read gets to within 1 residue of the CDR3 end, and the germline J gene fills in the rest. V and J are TRBV26 and TRBJ2-4; possibly TRBD1 or TRBD2 for D (7 bases each). CDR3 size: 13 residues. Germline V gene sequence: CDR1 KGHPV, CDR2 FQNQEV (reference sequence). The V gene lost 6 bases and the J gene lost 4 bases, with 11 bases spanning the gap. This CDR3 reads CASSWGTENTLYF. CDR3 DNA (partial): TGTGCCAGCAGCTGGGGGACAGAAAACACCTTGTAC.

As to this clone: Gene names and germline match the mouse. The CDR3 is cut off 1 residue early in the read; its end comes from the germline J gene. The chain recombines TRBV26 with TRBJ1-4; TRBD1 matches 7 bases. CDR3 size: 14 residues. CDR1 is KGHPV and CDR2 is FQNQEV in the germline V gene (reference sequence). The ends lost 4 bases at V and 7 bases at J; junction bases unmatched: 6. The CDR3 bases that were read are TGTGCCAGCAGTCCGGGACAGTGGACCGAAAGATTATTT. Translation gives CASSPGQWTERLF. The full CDR3 is CASSPGQWTERLFF.

For this clone: Gene names and germline match the mouse. Read coverage stops 1 residue before the CDR3 terminus; the germline J gene supplies the remainder. This chain uses TRBV26 with TRBJ1-3; D call uncertain. In germline, CDR1 is KGHPV, CDR2 FQNQEV (reference sequence). This CDR3 has 11 amino acids. Between the trimmed V and J ends, which lost 0 bases and 8 bases, there was a span of 2 bases. The CDR3 sequence is CASSLSDTLYF. CDR3 DNA, as far as it was read: TGTGCCAGCAGTCTGTCAGATACGCTCTAT.

Turning to this clone: Each gene name is a mouse one. The read ends 1 residue before the CDR3 terminus; that terminus is restored from the germline J gene. This rearrangement joins TRBV26 to TRBJ1-3, with 7 bases that match TRBD1. The CDR3 has 14 residues. CDR1 and CDR2 (germline): KGHPV, FQNQEV (reference sequence). J gave up 0 bases and V 6 bases, and 2 bases lay outside the gene matches. The DNA read from the CDR3 is TGTGCCAGCAGGCGACAGGGTTCTGGAAATACGCTCTAT. Its translation is CASRRQGSGNTLY. The CDR3 in full is CASRRQGSGNTLYF.

This clone was found once. Gene names are the mouse ones. The CDR3 extends 1 residue past the end of the read, so its final part is completed from the germline J gene. The gene calls are TRBV15 and TRBJ1-3; possibly TRBD1 for D (5 bases). This CDR3 has 13 residues. The germline CDR1 and CDR2 sequences are SGHND and FRSKSL. The germline V and J ends were trimmed by 4 bases and 2 bases, with 6 bases remaining between them. The CDR3 reads CASSSGPGNTLYF. The sequenced part of the CDR3 DNA is TGTGCCAGCAGTTCAGGGCCTGGAAATACGCTCTAT.

As for this clone: Genes here carry mouse names. The read terminates 1 residue ahead of where the CDR3 ends, so the germline J gene completes it. The chain uses TRBV15 and TRBJ1-3; perhaps TRBD1 as D (6 bases). With 6 bases removed from V and 0 bases from J, the gap between germline ends came to 12 bases. There are 15 residues in the CDR3. Germline lookup yields CDR1 SGHND and CDR2 FRSKSL. The chain's CDR3 is CASSLGTNSGNTLYF. CDR3 bases read: TGTGCCAGCAGCCTCGGGACAAATTCTGGAAATACGCTCTAT.

Relative to its sample, this clone is medium-sized (0.01 to 0.1%). The genes and germline here are from mouse. CDR3 DNA, as far as it was read: TGTGCCAGCAGTCTGAAGGTGGGGGGGCTTGAACAGTAC. Amino acid sequence: CASSLKVGGLEQY. The CDR3 in full is CASSLKVGGLEQYF. V is TRBV26 and J is TRBJ2-7; 9 bases map to TRBD2. The read ends 1 residue shy of where the CDR3 ends; the end is completed using the germline J gene. CDR1 is KGHPV, CDR2 FQNQEV, per germline (reference sequence). The CDR3 runs to 14 residues. The V and J ends lost 2 bases and 6 bases, in that order; junction bases with no gene match: 5.